This entry is about one T cell receptor beta chain. This CDR3 has 12 residues. CDR1 is SGHTS, CDR2 YDEGEE, per germline. V lost 3 bases and J 8 bases, leaving 11 bases between the germline ends. This record belongs to a study of blood T cell repertoires in COVID-19. Study as a whole: The United States, Italy and Spain provided the acute and convalescent COVID-19 samples. T cells, B-cell-depleted T cells, or PBMCs provided the cDNA or gDNA that served as material.

Authors' analysis steps: Reference gene primers were amplified, and this amplification served to estimate nucleated cell counts. Clones were read by immunoSEQ multiplex PCR, and TCRdb kept only the in-frame ones, dropping some. The V and J calls and the clone size are those of that table, but D and trimming were determined from the DNA. The sample contains tens of thousands of clones, roughly 90% of which appear only once. V is TRBV5-8 and J is TRBJ1-2; D unclear. The sequence was obtained from a human donor in a cohort sampled during active COVID-19. The sample comprised peripheral blood. CDR3 amino acids: CASSSHTVGYTF. CDR3 nucleotide sequence: TGTGCCAGCAGCTCTCACACCGTCGGCTACACCTTC.